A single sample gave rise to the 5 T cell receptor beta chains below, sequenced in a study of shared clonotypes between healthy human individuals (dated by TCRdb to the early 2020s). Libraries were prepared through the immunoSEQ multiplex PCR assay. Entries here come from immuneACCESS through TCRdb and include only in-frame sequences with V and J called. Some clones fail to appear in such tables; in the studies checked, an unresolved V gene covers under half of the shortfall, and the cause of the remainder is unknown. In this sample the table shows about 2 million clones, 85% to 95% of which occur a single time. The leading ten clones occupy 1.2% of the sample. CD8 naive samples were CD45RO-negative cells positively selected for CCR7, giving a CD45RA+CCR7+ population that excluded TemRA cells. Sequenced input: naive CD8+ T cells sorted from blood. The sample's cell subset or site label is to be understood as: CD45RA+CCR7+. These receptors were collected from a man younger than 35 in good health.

In nucleotides, the CDR3 is TGCGCCAGCAGTGTATCAGCCCCGGCCTACGAGCAGTACTTC. This sequence encodes CASSVSAPAYEQYF. J is TRBJ2-7 and V is TRBV10-2; D gene uncertain. Trimming took 4 bases from V and 2 from J, leaving 12 bases between them. This CDR3 is built from 14 residues. The germline gives CDR1 WSHSY, CDR2 SAAADI.

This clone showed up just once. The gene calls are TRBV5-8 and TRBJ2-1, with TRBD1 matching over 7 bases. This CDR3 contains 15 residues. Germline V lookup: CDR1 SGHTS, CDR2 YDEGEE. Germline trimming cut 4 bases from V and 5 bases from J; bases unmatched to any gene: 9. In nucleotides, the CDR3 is TGTGCCAGCAGCCCGGACCGGGACAGAGACAATGAGCAGTTCTTC. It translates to CASSPDRDRDNEQFF.

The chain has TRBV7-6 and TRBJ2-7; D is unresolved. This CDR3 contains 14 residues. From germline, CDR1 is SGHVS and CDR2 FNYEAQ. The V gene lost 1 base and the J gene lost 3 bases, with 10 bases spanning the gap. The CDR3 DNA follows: TGTGCCAGCAGCTTAGACAGTGGAGTCTACGAGCAGTACTTC. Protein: CASSLDSGVYEQYF. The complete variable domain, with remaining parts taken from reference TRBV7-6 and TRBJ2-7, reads GAGVSQSPRYKVTKRGQDVALRCDPISGHVSLYWYRQALGQGPEFLTYFNYEAQQDKSGLPNDRFSAERPEGSISTLTIQRTEQRDSAMYRCASSLDSGVYEQYFGPGTRLTVT.

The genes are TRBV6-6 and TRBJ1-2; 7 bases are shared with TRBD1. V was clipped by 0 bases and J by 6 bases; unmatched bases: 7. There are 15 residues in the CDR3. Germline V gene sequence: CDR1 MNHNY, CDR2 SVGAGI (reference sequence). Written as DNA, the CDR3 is TGTGCCAGCAGTTACTCAGCGATCAGGGGGGATGGCTACACCTTC. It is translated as CASSYSAIRGDGYTF.

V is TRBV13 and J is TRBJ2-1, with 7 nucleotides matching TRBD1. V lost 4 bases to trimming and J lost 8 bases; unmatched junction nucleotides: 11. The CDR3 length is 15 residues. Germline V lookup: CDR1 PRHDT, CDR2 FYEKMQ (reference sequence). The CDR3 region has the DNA TGTGCCAGCAGCTCCCTATACAGGGGAAAGGATGAGCAGTTCTTC. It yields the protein CASSSLYRGKDEQFF.